The 13 T cell receptor beta chains presented below share a single source sample, sequenced in a study of control samples from healthy donors and cancer patients. The table came from immunoSEQ multiplex PCR; TCRdb's copy has only in-frame clones and leaves some out. The data contain 75,000 to 95,000 clones, 90% of them singletons. The source material was blood. All receptors come from a woman younger than 30 in good health.

A few counts support this clone. The chain joins TRBV4-2 to TRBJ1-3; D uncertain. Germline V gene lookup returns CDR1 LGHNA and CDR2 YNFKEQ. This CDR3 is 17 amino acids long. V was clipped by 0 bases and J by 0 bases, with 12 bases between them. The CDR3 here is CASSQEGRASSGNTIYF. The CDR3 nucleotides are TGTGCCAGCAGCCAAGAAGGAAGGGCTTCCTCTGGAAACACCATATATTTT.

J is TRBJ2-1 and V is TRBV7-2; D unresolved. The germline V gene has CDR1 SGHTA and CDR2 FQGNSA. This CDR3 is 11 amino acids long. V was trimmed by 3 bases and J by 13 bases, leaving 10 bases between them. CDR3 sequence (DNA): TGTGCCAGCAGCTTTTGGCAGTTACAGTTCTTC. Protein: CASSFWQLQFF. Full variable domain (missing parts from reference TRBV7-2 and TRBJ2-1): GAGVSQSPSNKVTEKGKDVELRCDPISGHTALYWYRQSLGQGLEFLIYFQGNSAPDKSGLPSDRFSAERTGGSVSTLTIQRTQQEDSAVYLCASSFWQLQFFGPGTRLTVL.

This clone was recorded once. This chain connects TRBV2 to TRBJ2-1; D gene uncertain. V lost 6 bases and J 9 bases, leaving 9 bases between the germline ends. The germline CDR1 and CDR2 sequences are SNHLY and FYNNEI. This CDR3 has 11 amino acids. CDR3 protein: CASRTYGEQFF. The CDR3 DNA sequence: TGTGCCAGCAGAACTTACGGTGAGCAGTTCTTC. Filled out from reference TRBV2 and TRBJ2-1, the complete variable domain reads EPEVTQTPSHQVTQMGQEVILRCVPISNHLYFYWYRQILGQKVEFLVSFYNNEISEKSEIFDDQFSVERPDGSNFTLKIRSTKLEDSAMYFCASRTYGEQFFGPGTRLTVL.

The rearrangement uses TRBV5-8 and TRBJ1-1, with a possible D match to TRBD1 (5 bases). The CDR3 length is 14 residues. The V and J ends lost 5 bases and 1 base respectively, with 12 bases between them. Germline CDR1 reads SGHTS; CDR2 reads YDEGEE. The chain's CDR3 is CASRWGSWNTEAFF. CDR3 nucleotides: TGTGCCAGCAGATGGGGGTCGTGGAACACTGAAGCTTTCTTT.

This chain joins TRBV2 and TRBJ2-3; a possible D gene is TRBD1 (6 bases). Trimming took 8 bases from V and 2 from J, leaving 8 bases between them. The CDR3 is 12 residues long. The V gene's germline CDR1 is SNHLY and CDR2 FYNNEI. The CDR3 here is CASGGLTDTQYF. CDR3 DNA: TGTGCCAGCGGGGGCCTCACAGATACGCAGTATTTT.

The chain has TRBV9 and TRBJ1-6; 12 nucleotides agree with TRBD1. The ends lost 2 bases at V and 9 bases at J; junction bases unmatched: 6. CDR1 and CDR2 from the germline V gene are SGDLS and YYNGEE. The CDR3 covers 16 residues. The CDR3 DNA is TGTGCCAGCAGCGTCGGGACAGGGGGCGTAGGTTCACCCCTCCACTTT. It yields the protein CASSVGTGGVGSPLHF.

This chain links TRBV24-1 with TRBJ2-7; 8 nucleotides line up with TRBD1. This CDR3 contains 13 residues. Germline V gene sequence: CDR1 KGHDR, CDR2 SFDVKD. V shed 4 bases, J shed 5 bases, and the junction held 3 bases outside the gene matches. The CDR3 is CATSDPDRDEQYF. The CDR3 DNA is TGTGCCACCAGTGACCCGGACAGGGACGAGCAGTACTTC.

For the CDR3, the DNA is TGTGCCAGCAGCTTAGTTTTAATCCCCACCACGAACTATGGCTACACCTTC. It yields the protein CASSLVLIPTTNYGYTF. The rearrangement uses TRBV7-8 and TRBJ1-2; the D is unclear. The CDR3 totals 17 residues. Germline CDR1 reads SGHVS; CDR2 reads FQNEAQ. With 1 base removed from V and 2 bases from J, the gap between germline ends came to 17 bases.

The gene calls are TRBV3-1 (or the pseudogene TRBV3-2) and TRBJ1-4; 9 nucleotides line up with TRBD1. Germline V lookup: CDR1 LGHDT, CDR2 YNNKEL (reference sequence). The CDR3 is made up of 17 amino acids. The trim removed 2 bases at V and 3 bases at J, leaving 7 bases unmatched. Written as DNA, the CDR3 is TGTGCCAGCAGCCAACCGGGACAGGGCTTGTCTAATGAAAAACTGTTTTTT. It encodes CASSQPGQGLSNEKLFF.

The rearrangement links TRBV20-1 to TRBJ2-1, with 7 bases identical to TRBD1. With 3 bases clipped from V and 5 bases from J, the junction kept 10 bases outside the gene matches. Germline loops: CDR1 DFQATT, CDR2 SNEGSKA (reference sequence). CDR3 size: 15 residues. Here the CDR3 reads CSASTLTGVNNEQFF. The CDR3 region has the DNA TGCAGTGCTAGTACTTTAACAGGGGTCAACAATGAGCAGTTCTTC.

This chain connects TRBV7-9 to TRBJ1-2, with 7 bases lining up with TRBD1. The germline CDR1 and CDR2 sequences are SEHNR and FQNEAQ (reference sequence). With V trimmed by 1 base and J by 6 bases, 2 bases remained unmatched. The CDR3 sequence is 13 residues long. The CDR3 nucleotides read TGTGCCAGCAGCTTAGACAGGGGTAATGGCTACACCTTC. Translation: CASSLDRGNGYTF.

The chain couples TRBV4-1 to TRBJ2-7, with 9 nucleotides matching TRBD2. Trimming at V came to 1 base and at J to 2 bases, leaving 3 bases not matched to a gene. Germline values: CDR1 MGHRA, CDR2 YSYEKL. This CDR3 comprises 15 residues. This CDR3 reads CASSQGTSVTYEQYF. The CDR3 DNA reads TGCGCCAGCAGCCAAGGGACTAGCGTGACCTACGAGCAGTACTTC.

The chain is built from TRBV3-1 (or the pseudogene TRBV3-2) and TRBJ1-4, with D uncertain. Germline assignment: CDR1 LGHDT and CDR2 YNNKEL (reference sequence). The CDR3 runs to 16 residues. V was cut by 0 bases and J by 6 bases, with 14 bases left in between. The CDR3 protein is CASSQDRLRFDEKLFF. The CDR3 DNA reads TGTGCCAGCAGCCAAGATCGTCTACGGTTCGATGAAAAACTGTTTTTT.